A single sample gave rise to the 23 T cell receptor beta chains below, sequenced in a study of shared clonotypes between healthy human individuals. The repertoire was sequenced with immunoSEQ multiplex PCR; TCRdb's copy has only in-frame clones and lacks some. Found here are some 790,000 clones, roughly two thirds of them singletons; the top ten hold under 2%. What was sequenced was memory CD4+ T cells sorted from blood. Subset indicated: CD45RA-negative fraction. The receptors were sampled from a young woman in good health.

This clone showed up many times. This sample also contains other DNA sequences that code for the same CDR3. The rearrangement links TRBV2 to TRBJ1-1, with D perhaps matching TRBD1 (6 bases). This CDR3 is built from 13 residues. V was shortened by 7 bases and J by 0 bases, with 9 bases between the two germline ends. Per germline, CDR1 SNHLY and CDR2 FYNNEI. In nucleotides, the CDR3 is TGTGCCAGCAAAGGACAGATGAACACTGAAGCTTTCTTT. Translation: CASKGQMNTEAFF.

The rearrangement links TRBV7-2 to TRBJ1-6; D remains unclear. The CDR3 loop spans 16 amino acids. The V end was cut by 5 bases, the J end by 7 bases, with 18 bases between. Germline CDR1 reads SGHTA; CDR2 reads FQGNSA. CDR3 coding DNA: TGTGCCAGCAGCCCTAATGGCTCCCGATACAATTCACCCCTCCACTTT. This gives the protein CASSPNGSRYNSPLHF.

The genes are TRBV2 and TRBJ1-5, with D hard to call. The CDR3 contains 15 residues. V was cut by 5 bases and J by 1 base, with 12 bases left in between. CDR1 is SNHLY, CDR2 FYNNEI, per germline. CDR3 DNA: TGTGCCAGCAGTTTGCGATGGGCGAGCAATCAGCCCCAGCATTTT. It specifies CASSLRWASNQPQHF.

The DNA for the CDR3 is TGTGCCAGCAGCTTGGGGACTAGGGCATACAATGAGCAGTTCTTC. It yields the protein CASSLGTRAYNEQFF. This rearrangement joins TRBV5-4 to TRBJ2-1; TRBD2 matches at 7 bases. Germline V gives CDR1 SGHNT, CDR2 YYREEE (reference sequence). The CDR3 sequence is 15 residues long. Trimming took 0 bases from V and 4 from J; bases not matched to a gene: 4.

The chain recombines TRBV5-4 with TRBJ2-3; D is perhaps TRBD1 or TRBD2 (6 bases each). CDR1 is SGHNT and CDR2 is YYREEE in the germline V gene (reference sequence). The CDR3 runs to 15 residues. V lost 0 bases to trimming and J lost 0 bases, with 8 bases between them. CDR3: CASSLGGASTDTQYF. CDR3 bases: TGTGCCAGCAGCTTGGGGGGGGCCAGCACAGATACGCAGTATTTT.

This clone was observed a handful of times. V gene TRBV5-3 combines with J gene TRBJ2-1; 8 nucleotides agree with TRBD2. TRBV5-3 is annotated as an ORF whose role is uncertain. The CDR3 totals 16 residues. With V trimmed by 2 bases and J by 6 bases, 10 bases remained unmatched. Here the CDR3 reads CARSFPGTRSTNEQFF. CDR3 bases: TGTGCCAGAAGCTTCCCCGGGACTAGGTCGACCAATGAGCAGTTCTTC.

The chain has TRBV5-1 and TRBJ2-5; 11 nucleotides line up with TRBD1. This CDR3 comprises 16 residues. Germline loops: CDR1 SGHRS, CDR2 YFSETQ. J lost 4 bases, V lost 1 base, and 6 bases had no gene match. DNA of the CDR3: TGCGCCAGCAGCTTGAAAGGACAGGGGGCCGGAGAGACCCAGTACTTC. The encoded protein is CASSLKGQGAGETQYF.

The V and J genes are TRBV28 and TRBJ2-7, with D possibly TRBD1 on 5 matching bases. V lost 7 bases and J 0 bases, leaving 13 bases between the germline ends. Germline V CDR1 and CDR2: MDHEN, SYDVKM. There are 14 residues in the CDR3. Here the CDR3 reads CASTRLGHSYEQYF. DNA for the CDR3: TGTGCCAGCACCCGCCTAGGACACTCCTACGAGCAGTACTTC.

This clone was seen more than once but under ten times. The chain recombines TRBV5-4 with TRBJ1-3, with D possibly TRBD1 on 6 matching bases. CDR1 SGHNT and CDR2 YYREEE come from the germline V gene (reference sequence). The CDR3 length is 15 residues. V was pared by 4 bases and J by 6 bases, with 17 bases between. The CDR3: CASSNDPGAENTIYF. The DNA for the CDR3 is TGTGCCAGCAGCAATGATCCGGGGGCCGAAAACACCATATATTTT.

This chain links TRBV15 with TRBJ2-3; D not resolved. CDR1 is LNHNV, CDR2 YYDKDF, per germline (reference sequence). The V and J ends lost 9 bases and 0 bases respectively, with 13 bases between them. The CDR3 is 14 amino acids. The DNA for the CDR3 is TGTGCCACTACTATGAAAACTAGCACAGATACGCAGTATTTT. This gives the protein CATTMKTSTDTQYF.

This clone was seen only a few times. V usage is TRBV7-9 and J usage is TRBJ2-7; 7 bases map to TRBD2. The germline gives CDR1 SEHNR, CDR2 FQNEAQ (reference sequence). This CDR3 has 14 residues. V was pared by 4 bases and J by 5 bases, with 8 bases of the junction left unmatched. As DNA, the CDR3 is TGTGCCAGCAGCTCGGAAACTAGCGTCCACGAGCAGTACTTC. Its translation: CASSSETSVHEQYF.

On this clone itself: Other DNA sequences of this sample code for an identical CDR3. This CDR3 reads CASNGPLSYNEQFF. CDR3 coding DNA: TGTGCCAGTAACGGTCCGCTCTCCTACAATGAGCAGTTCTTC. The chain has TRBV2 and TRBJ2-1; D ambiguous. CDR1 is SNHLY and CDR2 is FYNNEI in the germline V gene. The CDR3 runs to 14 residues. Trimming cost V 9 bases and J 0 bases, with 12 bases left between them.

The chain combines TRBV19 with TRBJ2-2, with 8 bases identical to TRBD1. V shed 5 bases and J 2 bases; nucleotides not matched to a gene: 4. The CDR3 length is 15 residues. Germline loops: CDR1 LNHDA, CDR2 SQIVND (reference sequence). Here the CDR3 reads CASSFDRGNTGELFF. CDR3 bases: TGTGCCAGTAGTTTCGACAGGGGTAACACCGGGGAGCTGTTTTTT.

V usage is TRBV7-9 and J usage is TRBJ2-7; D gene ambiguous. CDR3 length: 13 amino acids. Germline V gene sequence: CDR1 SEHNR, CDR2 FQNEAQ (reference sequence). V lost 5 bases and J 6 bases, leaving 14 bases between the germline ends. The CDR3 loop is CASSATLLGEQYF. The CDR3 region has the DNA TGTGCCAGCAGCGCCACCTTACTCGGCGAGCAGTACTTC.

This chain connects TRBV28 to TRBJ1-5; 9 nucleotides match TRBD1. The CDR3 runs 14 residues. Germline trimming cut 7 bases from V and 6 bases from J; bases unmatched to any gene: 7. Looked up from germline, CDR1 is MDHEN and CDR2 is SYDVKM. The DNA for the CDR3 is TGTGCCAGCATCCGCGGGACAGGGAGTCAGCCCCAGCATTTT. Amino acids: CASIRGTGSQPQHF.

The rearrangement joins TRBV2 to TRBJ2-7; D is unclear. Germline CDR1 is SNHLY and CDR2 is FYNNEI. The CDR3 is made up of 14 amino acids. V gave up 7 bases and J gave up 5 bases, with 18 bases separating them. Written as DNA, the CDR3 is TGTGCCAGCACCCCCCCGCTCTCGGTGGACGAGCAGTACTTC. Protein sequence: CASTPPLSVDEQYF.

This chain connects TRBV2 to TRBJ2-7, with 13 bases aligning to TRBD2. There are 15 residues in the CDR3. The germline gives CDR1 SNHLY, CDR2 FYNNEI. The trim removed 6 bases at V and 8 bases at J, leaving 10 bases unmatched. CDR3 sequence: CASRHGTSGKVKQYF. The CDR3 DNA is TGTGCCAGCAGGCACGGGACTAGCGGGAAGGTCAAGCAGTACTTC.

This clone was found once. This chain connects TRBV19 to TRBJ1-2; possibly TRBD1 for D (6 bases). This CDR3 is 15 amino acids long. CDR1 LNHDA and CDR2 SQIVND come from the germline V gene (reference sequence). The V end lost 3 bases, the J end lost 0 bases, and 11 bases lay between the germline ends. Written as DNA, the CDR3 is TGTGCCAGTAGTATTTTGGGGACAACTAACTATGGCTACACCTTC. Protein product: CASSILGTTNYGYTF.

The chain links TRBV2 to TRBJ1-2; D not resolved. The CDR3 covers 14 residues. CDR1 is SNHLY and CDR2 is FYNNEI in the germline V gene. The V end lost 8 bases, the J end lost 7 bases, and 20 bases lay between the germline ends. The CDR3 DNA is TGTGCCAGCCGACCCCAAGGGTTACGCGTTGGCTACACCTTC. This encodes CASRPQGLRVGYTF.

The V call is TRBV28, the J call TRBJ1-2; the D is unclear. Germline assignment: CDR1 MDHEN and CDR2 SYDVKM. The CDR3 sequence is 13 residues long. V was cut by 2 bases and J by 4 bases, with 8 bases left in between. The CDR3 region has the DNA TGTGCCAGCAGTTTACAACGGTCCTATGGCTACACCTTC. Translation gives CASSLQRSYGYTF.

The rearrangement links TRBV30 to TRBJ2-1; D is uncertain. CDR1 is GTSNPN, CDR2 SVGIG, per germline (reference sequence). The CDR3 is made up of 15 amino acids. The ends were cut back, 8 bases at V and 0 bases at J, with 17 bases in the middle. The CDR3 sequence is CAARTERRSYNEQFF. The CDR3 DNA is TGTGCCGCCCGAACTGAGCGCCGCTCCTACAATGAGCAGTTCTTC.

This clone appeared a few times. This sequence joins TRBV6-5 and TRBJ1-5; no clear D. Germline loops: CDR1 MNHEY, CDR2 SVGAGI. Trimming cost V 5 bases and J 1 base, with 9 bases left between them. The CDR3 extends over 14 amino acids. The CDR3 sequence is CASSLGESNQPQHF. CDR3 coding DNA: TGTGCCAGCAGTCTTGGAGAGAGCAATCAGCCCCAGCATTTT.

The chain joins TRBV14 to TRBJ1-3; D is uncertain. Germline lookup yields CDR1 SGHDN and CDR2 FVKESK. Between the trimmed V and J ends, which lost 0 bases and 0 bases, there was a span of 15 bases. There are 18 residues in the CDR3. The chain's CDR3 is CASSQEFAGRNSGNTIYF. The DNA of the CDR3 is TGTGCCAGCAGCCAAGAATTCGCAGGCAGGAACTCTGGAAACACCATATATTTT.